This T cell receptor (beta chain) was captured by sequencing in a study of blood T cell repertoires in COVID-19. This CDR3 spans 15 amino acids. The V segment lost 1 base and the J segment 8 bases; nucleotides outside the gene matches: 8. Germline values: CDR1 LGHDT, CDR2 YNNKEL (reference sequence). TCRdb's table, derived via immunoSEQ multiplex PCR, lists solely in-frame clones and lacks some. The repertoire includes approximately 140,000 clones, approximately 84% of them detected once, and approximately 3% sits in the top ten. The chain joins TRBV3-1 (or the pseudogene TRBV3-2) to TRBJ1-2, with 9 positions matching TRBD1. This TCR was recovered from a woman between 45 and 60 years old with acute COVID-19. Sequenced sample: PBMCs or T cells enriched from blood (not recorded which). The CDR3 spells CASSQGGQGFGGYTF. CDR3 sequence (DNA): TGTGCCAGCAGCCAAGGGGGACAGGGATTCGGAGGCTACACCTTC.